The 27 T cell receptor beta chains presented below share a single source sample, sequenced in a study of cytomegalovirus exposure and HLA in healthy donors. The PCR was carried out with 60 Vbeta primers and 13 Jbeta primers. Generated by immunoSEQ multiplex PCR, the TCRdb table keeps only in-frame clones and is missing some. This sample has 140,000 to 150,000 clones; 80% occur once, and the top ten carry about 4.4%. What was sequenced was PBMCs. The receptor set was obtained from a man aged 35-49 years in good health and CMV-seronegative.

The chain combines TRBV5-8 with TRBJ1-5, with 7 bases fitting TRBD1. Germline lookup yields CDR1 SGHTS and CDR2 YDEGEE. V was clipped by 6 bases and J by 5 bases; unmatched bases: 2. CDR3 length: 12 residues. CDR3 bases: TGTGCCAGCACACAGGGGTATCAGCCCCAGCATTTT. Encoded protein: CASTQGYQPQHF.

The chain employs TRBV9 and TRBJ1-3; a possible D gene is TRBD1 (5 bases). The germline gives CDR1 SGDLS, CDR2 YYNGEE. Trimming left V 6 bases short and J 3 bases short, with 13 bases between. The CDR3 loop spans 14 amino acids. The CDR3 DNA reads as TGTGCCAGCACCCCTGCGGGGGTTGGAAACACCATATATTTT. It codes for CASTPAGVGNTIYF.

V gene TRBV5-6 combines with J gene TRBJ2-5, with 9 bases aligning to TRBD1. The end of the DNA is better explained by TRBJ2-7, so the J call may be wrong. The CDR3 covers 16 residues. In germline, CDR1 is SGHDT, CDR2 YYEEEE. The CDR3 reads CASSSLGTGFTYEQYF. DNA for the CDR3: TGTGCCAGCAGCTCCCTCGGGACAGGGTTTACCTACGAGCAGTACTTC.

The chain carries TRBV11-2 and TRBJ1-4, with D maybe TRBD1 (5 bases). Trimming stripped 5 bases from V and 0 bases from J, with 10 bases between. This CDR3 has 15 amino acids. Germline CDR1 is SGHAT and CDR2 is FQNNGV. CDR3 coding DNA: TGTGCCAGCAGCCGGGGGGGAGCAACTAATGAAAAACTGTTTTTT. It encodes CASSRGGATNEKLFF. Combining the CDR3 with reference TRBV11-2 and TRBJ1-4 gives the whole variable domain EAGVAQSPRYKIIEKRQSVAFWCNPISGHATLYWYQQILGQGPKLLIQFQNNGVVDDSQLPKDRFSAERLKGVDSTLKIQPAKLEDSAVYLCASSRGGATNEKLFFGSGTQLSVL.

The CDR3 region is CASSLVQGAAEAFF. CDR3 in DNA: TGCGCCAGCAGCTTGGTGCAGGGGGCCGCTGAAGCTTTCTTT. The gene calls are TRBV5-1 and TRBJ1-1; the match to TRBD1 covers 8 bases. The CDR3 loop spans 14 amino acids. Per germline, CDR1 SGHRS and CDR2 YFSETQ. Unmatched junction bases numbered 4, after V lost 0 bases and J lost 6 bases.

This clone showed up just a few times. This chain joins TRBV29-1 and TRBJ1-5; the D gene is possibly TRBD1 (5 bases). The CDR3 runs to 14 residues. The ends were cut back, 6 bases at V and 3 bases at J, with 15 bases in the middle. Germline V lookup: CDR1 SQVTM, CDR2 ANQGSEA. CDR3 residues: CSVASDNYNQPQHF. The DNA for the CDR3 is TGCAGCGTAGCGTCGGACAATTACAATCAGCCCCAGCATTTT.

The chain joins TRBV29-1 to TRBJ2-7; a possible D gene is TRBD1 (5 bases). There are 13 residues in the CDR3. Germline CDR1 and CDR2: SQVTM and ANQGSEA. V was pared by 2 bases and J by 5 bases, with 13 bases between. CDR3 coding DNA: TGCAGCGTTGAACCGCAGGGTCTCGACGAGCAGTACTTC. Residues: CSVEPQGLDEQYF.

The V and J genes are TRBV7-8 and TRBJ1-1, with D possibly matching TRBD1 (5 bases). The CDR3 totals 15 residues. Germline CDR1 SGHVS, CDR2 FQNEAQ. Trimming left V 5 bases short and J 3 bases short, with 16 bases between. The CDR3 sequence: CASSQTQGWDTEAFF. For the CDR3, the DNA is TGTGCCAGCAGCCAGACGCAGGGTTGGGACACTGAAGCTTTCTTT.

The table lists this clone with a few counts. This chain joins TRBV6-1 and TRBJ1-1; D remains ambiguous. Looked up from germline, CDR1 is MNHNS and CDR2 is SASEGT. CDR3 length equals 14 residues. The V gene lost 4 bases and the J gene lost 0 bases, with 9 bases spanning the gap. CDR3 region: CASSGQTMNTEAFF. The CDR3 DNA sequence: TGTGCCAGCAGTGGGCAAACCATGAACACTGAAGCTTTCTTT.

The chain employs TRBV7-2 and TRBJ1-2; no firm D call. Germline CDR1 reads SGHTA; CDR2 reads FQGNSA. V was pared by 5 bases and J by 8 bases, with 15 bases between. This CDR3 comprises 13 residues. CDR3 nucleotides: TGTGCCAGCAGCCCGAATCCGTGGCTCGGCTACACCTTC. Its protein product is CASSPNPWLGYTF.

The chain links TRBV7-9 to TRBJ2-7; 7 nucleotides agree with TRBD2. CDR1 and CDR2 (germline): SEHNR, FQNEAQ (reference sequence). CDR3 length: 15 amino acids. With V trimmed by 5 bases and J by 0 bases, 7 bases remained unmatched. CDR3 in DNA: TGTGCCAGCAGCCAGCCGCGGGGGAGCTCCTACGAGCAGTACTTC. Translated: CASSQPRGSSYEQYF.

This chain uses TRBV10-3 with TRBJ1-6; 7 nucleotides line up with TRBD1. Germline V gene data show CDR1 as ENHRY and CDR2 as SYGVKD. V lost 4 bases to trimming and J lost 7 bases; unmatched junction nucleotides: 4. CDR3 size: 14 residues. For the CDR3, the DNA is TGTGCCATCAGTGCAGGACAGGAAAATTCACCCCTCCACTTT. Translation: CAISAGQENSPLHF.

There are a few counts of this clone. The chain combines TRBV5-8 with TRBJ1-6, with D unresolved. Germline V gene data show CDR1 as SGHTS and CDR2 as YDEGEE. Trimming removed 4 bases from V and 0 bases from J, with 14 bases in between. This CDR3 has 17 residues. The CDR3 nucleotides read TGTGCCAGCAGCATCCTGACCGCGGGCTCCTATAATTCACCCCTCCACTTT. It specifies CASSILTAGSYNSPLHF.

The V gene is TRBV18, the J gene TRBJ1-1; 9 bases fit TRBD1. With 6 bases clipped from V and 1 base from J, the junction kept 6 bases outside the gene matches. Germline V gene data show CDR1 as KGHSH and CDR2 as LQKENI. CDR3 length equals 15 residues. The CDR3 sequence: CASSLGQGTNTEAFF. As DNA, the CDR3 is TGTGCCAGCTCCCTAGGACAGGGGACGAACACTGAAGCTTTCTTT.

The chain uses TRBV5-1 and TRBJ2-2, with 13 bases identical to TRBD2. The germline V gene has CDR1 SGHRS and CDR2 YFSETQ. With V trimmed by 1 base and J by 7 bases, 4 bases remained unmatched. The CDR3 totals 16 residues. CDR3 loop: CASSLTSGGAGGELFF. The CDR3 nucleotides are TGCGCCAGCAGCTTGACTAGCGGGGGGGCTGGCGGGGAGCTGTTTTTT.

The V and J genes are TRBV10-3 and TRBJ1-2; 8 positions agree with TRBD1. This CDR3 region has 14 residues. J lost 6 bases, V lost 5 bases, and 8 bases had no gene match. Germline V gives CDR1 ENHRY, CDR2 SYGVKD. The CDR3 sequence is CAISWSGGLDGYTF. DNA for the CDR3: TGTGCCATCAGTTGGTCAGGGGGCTTGGATGGCTACACCTTC.

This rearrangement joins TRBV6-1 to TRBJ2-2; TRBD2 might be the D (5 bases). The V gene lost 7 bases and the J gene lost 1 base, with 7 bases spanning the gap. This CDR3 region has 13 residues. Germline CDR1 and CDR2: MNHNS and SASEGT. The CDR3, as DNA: TGTGCCAGCAATCGGGGGAACACCGGGGAGCTGTTTTTT. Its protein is CASNRGNTGELFF.

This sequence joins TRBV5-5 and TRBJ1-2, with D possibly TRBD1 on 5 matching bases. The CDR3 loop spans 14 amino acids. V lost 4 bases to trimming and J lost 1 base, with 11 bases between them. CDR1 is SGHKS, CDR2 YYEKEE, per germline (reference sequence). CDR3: CASSQTTVNYGYTF. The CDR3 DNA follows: TGTGCCAGCAGCCAGACGACAGTTAACTATGGCTACACCTTC.

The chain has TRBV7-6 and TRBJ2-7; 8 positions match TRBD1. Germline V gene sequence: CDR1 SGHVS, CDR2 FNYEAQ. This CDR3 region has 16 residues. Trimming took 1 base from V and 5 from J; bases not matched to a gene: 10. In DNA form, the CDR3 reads TGTGCCAGCAGCTTAGGACCCGGGACAGGCTTCGACGAGCAGTACTTC. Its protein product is CASSLGPGTGFDEQYF.

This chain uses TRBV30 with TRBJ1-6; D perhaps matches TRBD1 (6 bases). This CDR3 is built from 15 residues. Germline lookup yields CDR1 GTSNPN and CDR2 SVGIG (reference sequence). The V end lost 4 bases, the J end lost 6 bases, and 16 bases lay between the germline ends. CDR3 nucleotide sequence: TGTGCCTGGAACCGGGACACACTTCTTAATTCACCCCTCCACTTT. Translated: CAWNRDTLLNSPLHF.

This CDR3 reads CASSHGTGGYEQYF. Here the CDR3 DNA reads TGTGCCAGCAGCCACGGGACAGGGGGCTACGAGCAGTACTTC. The V call is TRBV9, the J call TRBJ2-7; 11 bases align to TRBD1. Germline V gives CDR1 SGDLS, CDR2 YYNGEE. V shed 4 bases, J shed 3 bases, and the junction held 3 bases outside the gene matches. This CDR3 has 14 amino acids.

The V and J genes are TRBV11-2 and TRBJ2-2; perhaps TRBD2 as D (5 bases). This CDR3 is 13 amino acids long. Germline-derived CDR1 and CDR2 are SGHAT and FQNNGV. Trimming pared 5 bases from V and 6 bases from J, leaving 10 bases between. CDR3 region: CASSPSGAGELFF. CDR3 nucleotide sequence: TGTGCCAGCAGCCCCAGCGGCGCCGGGGAGCTGTTTTTT.

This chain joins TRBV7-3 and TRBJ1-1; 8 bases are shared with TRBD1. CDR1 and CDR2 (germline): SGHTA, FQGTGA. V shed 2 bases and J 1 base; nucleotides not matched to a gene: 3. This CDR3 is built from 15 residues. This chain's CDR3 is CASSLATGGNTEAFF. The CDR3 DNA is TGTGCCAGCAGCTTAGCTACAGGGGGGAACACTGAAGCTTTCTTT.

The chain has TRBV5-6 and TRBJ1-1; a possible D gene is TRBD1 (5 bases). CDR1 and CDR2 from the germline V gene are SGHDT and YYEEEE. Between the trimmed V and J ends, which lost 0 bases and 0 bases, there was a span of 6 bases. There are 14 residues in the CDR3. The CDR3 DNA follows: TGTGCCAGCAGCTTGGAAGGGGTGAACACTGAAGCTTTCTTT. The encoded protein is CASSLEGVNTEAFF.

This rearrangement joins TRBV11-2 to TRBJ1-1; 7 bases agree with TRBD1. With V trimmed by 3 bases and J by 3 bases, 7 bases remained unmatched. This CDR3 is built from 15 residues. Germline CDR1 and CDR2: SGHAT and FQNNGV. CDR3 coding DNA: TGTGCCAGCAGCTTGGGGGGACAGTTTGACACTGAAGCTTTCTTT. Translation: CASSLGGQFDTEAFF.

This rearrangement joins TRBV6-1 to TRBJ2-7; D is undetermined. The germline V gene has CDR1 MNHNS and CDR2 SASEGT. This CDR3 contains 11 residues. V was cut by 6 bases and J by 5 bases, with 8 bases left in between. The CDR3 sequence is CASSRTDEQYF. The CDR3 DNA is TGTGCCAGCAGCCGTACGGACGAGCAGTACTTC.

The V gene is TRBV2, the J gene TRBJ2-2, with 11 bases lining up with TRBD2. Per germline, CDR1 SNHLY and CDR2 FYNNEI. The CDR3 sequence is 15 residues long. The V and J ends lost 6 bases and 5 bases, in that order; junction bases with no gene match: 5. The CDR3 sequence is CASRVAGGRTGELFF. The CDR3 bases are TGTGCCAGCAGAGTAGCGGGGGGGAGAACCGGGGAGCTGTTTTTT.